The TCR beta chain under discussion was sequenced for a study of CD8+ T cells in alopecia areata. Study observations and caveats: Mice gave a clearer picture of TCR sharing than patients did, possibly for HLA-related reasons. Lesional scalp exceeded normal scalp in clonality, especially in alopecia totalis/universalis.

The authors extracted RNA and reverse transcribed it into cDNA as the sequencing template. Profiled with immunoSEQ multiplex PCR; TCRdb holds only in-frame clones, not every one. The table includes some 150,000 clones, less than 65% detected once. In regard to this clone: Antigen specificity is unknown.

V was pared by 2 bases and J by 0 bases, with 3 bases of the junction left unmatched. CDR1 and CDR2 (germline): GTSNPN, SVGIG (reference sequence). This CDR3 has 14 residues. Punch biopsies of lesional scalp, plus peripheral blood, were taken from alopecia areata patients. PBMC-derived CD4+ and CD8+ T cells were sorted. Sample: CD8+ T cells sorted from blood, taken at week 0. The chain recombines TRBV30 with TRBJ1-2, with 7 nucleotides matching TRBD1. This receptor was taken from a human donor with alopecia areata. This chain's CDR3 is CAWSQGQANYGYTF. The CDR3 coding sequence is TGTGCCTGGAGTCAAGGACAGGCTAACTATGGCTACACCTTC.